This is a list of T cell receptor beta chains from one sample in a study of cytomegalovirus exposure and HLA in healthy donors. Method: immunoSEQ multiplex PCR; TCRdb's copy keeps in-frame clones and lacks some. The sample has 130,000 or so clones, over 65% seen once; the top ten hold roughly 3.1%. Sequencing was done on a sample of PBMCs. The source is a man aged 25 to 45 in good health and CMV-seronegative. CDR3s include the opening cysteine and the closing phenylalanine or tryptophan. D genes are given only for firm matches. Not all rows give a size; the values are once, few, many and, for expanded clones, a class.

abundance: NA
d_gene: TRBD2
j_gene: TRBJ2-1
v_gene: TRBV4-2
CDR3aa: CASSLGGRELNEQFF
CDR3nt: TGTGCCAGCAGCCTCGGGGGGAGGGAGCTAAATGAGCAGTTCTTC

abundance: NA
d_gene: TRBD2
j_gene: TRBJ2-7
v_gene: TRBV30
CDR3aa: CAWSDGRGAYEQYF
CDR3nt: TGTGCCTGGAGCGACGGACGGGGGGCCTACGAGCAGTACTTC

abundance: NA
d_gene: NA
j_gene: TRBJ2-6
v_gene: TRBV5-4
CDR3aa: CASSSGLNSGANVLTF
CDR3nt: TGTGCCAGCAGCTCGGGACTCAACTCTGGGGCCAACGTCCTGACTTTC

abundance: NA
d_gene: TRBD1
j_gene: TRBJ1-4
v_gene: TRBV19
CDR3aa: CASSSQGAGEKLFF
CDR3nt: TGTGCCAGTAGTAGCCAGGGGGCTGGCGAAAAACTGTTTTTT

abundance: NA
d_gene: NA
j_gene: TRBJ2-7
v_gene: TRBV18
CDR3aa: CASSPVAGAEQYF
CDR3nt: TGTGCCAGCTCACCAGTTGCAGGGGCCGAGCAGTACTTC

abundance: NA
d_gene: NA
j_gene: TRBJ1-1
v_gene: TRBV5-1
CDR3aa: CASSFGRENTEAFF
CDR3nt: TGCGCCAGCAGCTTTGGCAGGGAGAACACTGAAGCTTTCTTT

abundance: NA
d_gene: NA
j_gene: TRBJ2-3
v_gene: TRBV15
CDR3aa: CATSRDGLAASTDTQYF
CDR3nt: TGTGCCACCAGCAGAGATGGGTTAGCCGCTAGCACAGATACGCAGTATTTT

abundance: NA
d_gene: TRBD1
j_gene: TRBJ2-2
v_gene: TRBV7-6
CDR3aa: CASSSGTGLYPGELFF
CDR3nt: TGTGCCAGCAGCTCCGGGACAGGCCTCTATCCCGGGGAGCTGTTTTTT

abundance: NA
d_gene: NA
j_gene: TRBJ1-1
v_gene: TRBV6-1
CDR3aa: CASSGLRGTEAFF
CDR3nt: TGTGCCAGCAGTGGCCTCAGAGGGACTGAAGCTTTCTTT

abundance: NA
d_gene: NA
j_gene: TRBJ1-4
v_gene: TRBV5-6
CDR3aa: CASSLVGAEKLFF
CDR3nt: TGTGCCAGCAGCTTGGTAGGGGCGGAAAAACTGTTTTTT

abundance: NA
d_gene: NA
j_gene: TRBJ1-5
v_gene: TRBV5-5
CDR3aa: CASSFGVNQPQHF
CDR3nt: TGTGCCAGCAGCTTCGGAGTTAATCAGCCCCAGCATTTT

abundance: NA
d_gene: NA
j_gene: TRBJ2-3
v_gene: TRBV7-9
CDR3aa: CASRSTDADTQYF
CDR3nt: TGTGCCAGCAGGTCGACAGACGCAGATACGCAGTATTTT

abundance: NA
d_gene: NA
j_gene: TRBJ2-7
v_gene: TRBV29-1
CDR3aa: CSVGELVYEQYF
CDR3nt: TGCAGCGTTGGGGAGCTTGTCTACGAGCAGTACTTC

abundance: NA
d_gene: NA
j_gene: TRBJ2-2
v_gene: TRBV27
CDR3aa: CASSGASPITGELFF
CDR3nt: TGTGCCAGCAGTGGAGCTTCGCCTATCACCGGGGAGCTGTTTTTT

abundance: NA
d_gene: NA
j_gene: TRBJ2-2
v_gene: TRBV4-3
CDR3aa: CASSQAVGGGPTGELFF
CDR3nt: TGCGCCAGCAGCCAAGCGGTAGGGGGGGGGCCCACCGGGGAGCTGTTTTTT

abundance: once
d_gene: TRBD1
j_gene: TRBJ1-3
v_gene: TRBV6-1
CDR3aa: CASSSGQATGNTIYF
CDR3nt: TGTGCCAGCAGCTCTGGACAGGCGACTGGAAACACCATATATTTT

abundance: NA
d_gene: NA
j_gene: TRBJ1-1
v_gene: TRBV30
CDR3aa: CAWEDTNTEAFF
CDR3nt: TGTGCCTGGGAGGATACGAACACTGAAGCTTTCTTT

abundance: NA
d_gene: TRBD1
j_gene: TRBJ1-1
v_gene: TRBV19
CDR3aa: CASRDGGQGFTEAFF
CDR3nt: TGTGCCAGTAGAGACGGCGGACAGGGGTTCACTGAAGCTTTCTTT

abundance: NA
d_gene: TRBD2
j_gene: TRBJ2-7
v_gene: TRBV6-1
CDR3aa: CASSEYYSGAYTSYSYEQYF
CDR3nt: TGTGCCAGCAGTGAGTATTATAGCGGGGCCTACACTTCTTACTCCTACGAGCAGTACTTC

abundance: NA
d_gene: TRBD1
j_gene: TRBJ1-2
v_gene: TRBV4-3
CDR3aa: CASSQDRNRGNYGYTF
CDR3nt: TGCGCCAGCAGCCAAGACAGGAACAGGGGAAACTATGGCTACACCTTC

abundance: NA
d_gene: TRBD1
j_gene: TRBJ2-5
v_gene: TRBV5-6
CDR3aa: CASSLADQGEATQYF
CDR3nt: TGTGCCAGCAGCTTGGCCGATCAGGGGGAAGCGACCCAGTACTTC

abundance: NA
d_gene: TRBD1
j_gene: TRBJ1-5
v_gene: TRBV13
CDR3aa: CASSFRTGLSSNQPQHF
CDR3nt: TGTGCCAGCAGCTTCCGGACAGGGCTTAGTAGCAATCAGCCCCAGCATTTT

abundance: NA
d_gene: NA
j_gene: TRBJ2-1
v_gene: TRBV21-1
CDR3aa: CASASRDRGPSEQFF
CDR3nt: TGTGCCAGCGCCTCCAGGGACAGGGGGCCTTCAGAGCAGTTCTTC

abundance: few
d_gene: NA
j_gene: TRBJ2-5
v_gene: TRBV4-3
CDR3aa: CASSQELTGGGKTQYF
CDR3nt: TGCGCCAGCAGCCAAGAGTTGACGGGTGGGGGGAAGACCCAGTACTTC

abundance: NA
d_gene: NA
j_gene: TRBJ1-3
v_gene: TRBV19
CDR3aa: CASSIRSSGNTIYF
CDR3nt: TGTGCCAGTAGTATTCGTAGCTCTGGAAACACCATATATTTT

abundance: once
d_gene: TRBD2
j_gene: TRBJ2-3
v_gene: TRBV2
CDR3aa: CASSPTSGGLNTQYF
CDR3nt: TGTGCCAGCAGCCCGACTAGCGGGGGTTTAAATACGCAGTATTTT

abundance: NA
d_gene: NA
j_gene: TRBJ2-7
v_gene: TRBV28
CDR3aa: CASSWVAAYEQYF
CDR3nt: TGTGCCAGCAGTTGGGTAGCCGCCTACGAGCAGTACTTC

abundance: NA
d_gene: NA
j_gene: TRBJ1-3
v_gene: TRBV25-1
CDR3aa: CASSEYGGNTIYF
CDR3nt: TGTGCCAGCAGTGAATACGGGGGAAACACCATATATTTT

abundance: NA
d_gene: TRBD1
j_gene: TRBJ2-7
v_gene: TRBV2
CDR3aa: CASTNDRGSYEQYF
CDR3nt: TGTGCCAGCACTAATGACAGGGGATCTTACGAGCAGTACTTC

abundance: NA
d_gene: NA
j_gene: TRBJ2-3
v_gene: TRBV29-1
CDR3aa: CSAPTENTDTQYF
CDR3nt: TGCAGCGCGCCGACAGAGAACACAGATACGCAGTATTTT

abundance: NA
d_gene: TRBD1
j_gene: TRBJ2-1
v_gene: TRBV11-1
CDR3aa: CASNSRQGAYDEQFF
CDR3nt: TGTGCCAGCAATTCCCGACAGGGGGCGTACGATGAGCAGTTCTTC

abundance: once
d_gene: NA
j_gene: TRBJ1-1
v_gene: TRBV9
CDR3aa: CASSVVAGSGTEAFF
CDR3nt: TGTGCCAGCAGCGTAGTGGCGGGCTCGGGCACTGAAGCTTTCTTT

abundance: NA
d_gene: TRBD1
j_gene: TRBJ2-3
v_gene: TRBV27
CDR3aa: CASSLWTGESDTQYF
CDR3nt: TGTGCCAGCAGTTTATGGACAGGGGAGTCGGATACGCAGTATTTT

abundance: few
d_gene: TRBD2
j_gene: TRBJ2-5
v_gene: TRBV6-1
CDR3aa: CASSVYGGLAGQETQYF
CDR3nt: TGTGCCAGCAGTGTCTATGGGGGACTAGCGGGACAGGAGACCCAGTACTTC

abundance: NA
d_gene: TRBD1
j_gene: TRBJ2-4
v_gene: TRBV28
CDR3aa: CASSLWAPDRAKNIQYF
CDR3nt: TGTGCCAGCAGTTTATGGGCCCCGGACAGGGCTAAAAACATTCAGTACTTC

abundance: once
d_gene: TRBD1
j_gene: TRBJ2-2
v_gene: TRBV4-1
CDR3aa: CASSTQGAGGELFF
CDR3nt: TGCGCCAGCAGTACCCAGGGGGCTGGCGGGGAGCTGTTTTTT

abundance: NA
d_gene: NA
j_gene: TRBJ2-3
v_gene: TRBV4-1
CDR3aa: CASTAVASTDTQYF
CDR3nt: TGCGCCAGCACGGCGGTAGCTAGCACAGATACGCAGTATTTT

abundance: NA
d_gene: TRBD2
j_gene: TRBJ2-5
v_gene: TRBV4-1
CDR3aa: CASSQDLAGNQETQYF
CDR3nt: TGCGCCAGCAGCCAAGACCTAGCGGGTAACCAAGAGACCCAGTACTTC

abundance: NA
d_gene: NA
j_gene: TRBJ2-2
v_gene: TRBV9
CDR3aa: CASSVDSRAGGELFF
CDR3nt: TGTGCCAGCAGCGTAGACAGCAGGGCCGGTGGGGAGCTGTTTTTT

abundance: NA
d_gene: NA
j_gene: TRBJ1-1
v_gene: TRBV9
CDR3aa: CASRAQTGVNTEAFF
CDR3nt: TGTGCCAGCAGGGCACAGACAGGAGTAAACACTGAAGCTTTCTTT

abundance: NA
d_gene: NA
j_gene: TRBJ1-1
v_gene: TRBV19
CDR3aa: CATSSISGLTEAFF
CDR3nt: TGTGCTACCAGTAGTATAAGCGGGTTAACTGAAGCTTTCTTT

abundance: NA
d_gene: NA
j_gene: TRBJ1-1
v_gene: TRBV19
CDR3aa: CASSIFRGTEAFF
CDR3nt: TGTGCCAGTAGTATTTTCAGGGGCACTGAAGCTTTCTTT

abundance: NA
d_gene: TRBD2
j_gene: TRBJ2-1
v_gene: TRBV6-4
CDR3aa: CASSAGTSGNEQFF
CDR3nt: TGTGCCAGCAGCGCCGGGACTAGCGGCAATGAGCAGTTCTTC

abundance: NA
d_gene: TRBD1
j_gene: TRBJ2-7
v_gene: TRBV19
CDR3aa: CASSGGQGEISSYEQYF
CDR3nt: TGTGCCAGTAGTGGAGGACAGGGCGAGATTAGCTCCTACGAGCAGTACTTC

abundance: NA
d_gene: NA
j_gene: TRBJ1-4
v_gene: TRBV2
CDR3aa: CASASLAGLKEKLFF
CDR3nt: TGTGCCAGCGCCTCGTTGGCAGGACTCAAGGAAAAACTGTTTTTT

abundance: NA
d_gene: NA
j_gene: TRBJ1-1
v_gene: TRBV14
CDR3aa: CASSQDSTGKAFF
CDR3nt: TGTGCCAGCAGCCAAGACAGCACAGGGAAGGCTTTCTTT

abundance: NA
d_gene: NA
j_gene: TRBJ1-5
v_gene: TRBV2
CDR3aa: CASKGAGRGNQPQHF
CDR3nt: TGTGCCAGCAAAGGGGCAGGGCGGGGTAATCAGCCCCAGCATTTT

abundance: NA
d_gene: TRBD2
j_gene: TRBJ2-2
v_gene: TRBV5-1
CDR3aa: CASSLWGGSANTGELFF
CDR3nt: TGCGCCAGCAGCTTGTGGGGGGGATCCGCGAACACCGGGGAGCTGTTTTTT

abundance: NA
d_gene: NA
j_gene: TRBJ2-3
v_gene: TRBV25-1
CDR3aa: CASSEGQTATDTQYF
CDR3nt: TGTGCCAGCAGTGAGGGGCAGACAGCTACAGATACGCAGTATTTT

abundance: few
d_gene: NA
j_gene: TRBJ1-1
v_gene: TRBV5-1
CDR3aa: CASSLDGRGTTEAFF
CDR3nt: TGCGCCAGCAGCTTGGATGGTCGGGGGACCACTGAAGCTTTCTTT